This TCR beta chain was sequenced in a study of blood T cells in healthy people across ages. A second PCR of roughly 7 to 11 cycles used a sample-barcoded 5' primer and a J-beta primer mix. A single record per CDR3 protein comes from TCRdb applying MiXCR to the 5' RACE reads. The sample shows 1.5 million to 2 million distinct CDR3 sequences, roughly 27% of them seen only once. Aged about 6 to 90, donors were systemically healthy Caucasians from Russia. Samples each had at least 5.5 micrograms of total RNA extracted. This clonotype was observed a single time. The antigen remains unidentified. Germline-derived CDR1 and CDR2 are SQVTM and ANQGSEA. The CDR3 is made up of 11 amino acids. Study-wide results and limits: Age showed a roughly linear inverse relationship with TCR beta diversity per million T cells. A strong correlation was seen between TCR beta diversity and naive T cell percentage.

The sequenced material came from blood. This sequence originates from a woman under 40 in good health. This chain connects TRBV29-1 to TRBJ2-5; D remains unclear. The DNA end favors TRBJ2-7, so the J call may be wrong. This CDR3 reads CSVHRGYEQYF. The CDR3 coding sequence is TGCAGCGTTCATCGCGGATACGAGCAGTACTTC.